This T cell receptor (beta chain) emerged from a study of blood T cell repertoires in COVID-19. At the level of the study: The United States, Italy and Spain supplied acute and convalescent COVID-19 samples. In each case, the material was cDNA or gDNA derived from T cells, B-cell-depleted T cells, or PBMCs.

The CDR3 contains 16 residues. Germline V gene sequence: CDR1 SNHLY, CDR2 FYNNEI. J gave up 7 bases and V 10 bases, and 18 bases lay outside the gene matches. Method: immunoSEQ multiplex PCR; TCRdb's copy keeps in-frame clones and lacks some. The sample contains 60,000 to 70,000 clones, approximately 85% of which appear only once. The rearrangement uses TRBV2 and TRBJ1-4; 7 bases map to TRBD1. This receptor was taken from a man aged 50 to 60 with acute or convalescent COVID-19. Source material: peripheral blood. Written as DNA, the CDR3 is TGTGCCACCACCCCACGTAGCCCAGGGGGGAGTGAAAAACTGTTTTTT. This sequence encodes CATTPRSPGGSEKLFF.